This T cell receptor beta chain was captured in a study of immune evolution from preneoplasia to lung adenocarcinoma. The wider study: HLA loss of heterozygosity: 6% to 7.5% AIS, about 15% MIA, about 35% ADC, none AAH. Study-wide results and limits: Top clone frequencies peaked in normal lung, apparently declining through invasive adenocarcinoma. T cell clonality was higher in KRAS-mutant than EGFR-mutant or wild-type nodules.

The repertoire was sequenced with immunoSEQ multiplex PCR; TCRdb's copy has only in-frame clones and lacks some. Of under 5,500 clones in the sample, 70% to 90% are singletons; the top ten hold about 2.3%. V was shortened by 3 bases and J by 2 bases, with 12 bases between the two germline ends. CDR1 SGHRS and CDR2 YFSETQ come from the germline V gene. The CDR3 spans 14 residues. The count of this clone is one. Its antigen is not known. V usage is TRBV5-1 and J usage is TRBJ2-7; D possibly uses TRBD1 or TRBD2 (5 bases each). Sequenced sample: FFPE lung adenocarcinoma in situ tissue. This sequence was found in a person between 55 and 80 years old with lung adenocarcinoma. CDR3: CASSSFRDAYEQYF. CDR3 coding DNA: TGCGCCAGCAGCTCCTTCCGGGACGCCTACGAGCAGTACTTC. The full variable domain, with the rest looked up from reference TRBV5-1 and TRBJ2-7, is KAGVTQTPRYLIKTRGQQVTLSCSPISGHRSVSWYQQTPGQGLQFLFEYFSETQRNKGNFPGRFSGRQFSNSRSEMNVSTLELGDSALYLCASSSFRDAYEQYFGPGTRLTVT.